The 29 T cell receptor beta chains below were found in one sample sequenced in a study of T-cell reconstitution after alpha-beta-depleted transplantation in children. Preparing the TCRbeta library involved the use of unique molecular identifiers. Via MiXCR, TCRdb re-called the PCR reads, giving one row per CDR3 protein. The table has more than 400,000 distinct CDR3 sequences, over 40% seen once. The input for sequencing was PBMCs, taken before TCRalphabeta/CD19-depleted stem cell transplant. These receptors were taken from a girl aged 2-9 years with aplastic anemia, due to receive a stem cell transplant.

The rearrangement joins TRBV5-4 to TRBJ2-5; no firm D call. Trimming removed 4 bases from V and 7 bases from J, with 11 bases in between. The CDR3 totals 12 residues. Per germline, CDR1 SGHNT and CDR2 YYREEE (reference sequence). This CDR3 reads CASSAVGGTQYF. The CDR3 nucleotides are TGTGCCAGCAGCGCGGTCGGCGGGACCCAGTACTTC.

On this clonotype itself: One end of the junction fails to match germline, which may point to a read error. The CDR3, as DNA: TGTCCCAGCTCACCACGTATATCCGACGGCTCCTACGAGCAGTACTTC. Protein: CPSSPRISDGSYEQYF. This chain joins TRBV18 and TRBJ2-7; D uncertain. This CDR3 contains 16 residues. From germline, CDR1 is KGHSH and CDR2 LQKENI.

This clonotype appeared a single time. The chain is built from TRBV15 and TRBJ1-5; a weak D match, TRBD1 (5 bases). The length of the CDR3 is 14 residues. Trimming took 0 bases from V and 10 from J, leaving 13 bases between them. Germline CDR1 LNHNV, CDR2 YYDKDF (reference sequence). CDR3 bases: TGTGCCACCAGCAGAGAAGCGGGACCTCCTCCCCAGCATTTT. This codes for CATSREAGPPPQHF.

The V gene is TRBV7-9, the J gene TRBJ2-5, with 10 bases fitting TRBD2. The CDR3 is 16 residues long. V gave up 5 bases and J gave up 6 bases; unmatched junction bases: 12. The germline CDR1 and CDR2 sequences are SEHNR and FQNEAQ (reference sequence). CDR3 residues: CASSQGEREGRKTQYF. Here the CDR3 DNA reads TGTGCCAGCAGCCAGGGAGAGCGGGAGGGCCGGAAGACCCAGTACTTC.

This clonotype was observed once. CDR3 protein: CASSFTSGLSYEQYF. CDR3 DNA: TGTGCCAGCAGCTTCACTAGCGGACTCTCCTACGAGCAGTACTTC. This rearrangement joins TRBV7-2 to TRBJ2-7; 8 bases line up with TRBD2. V lost 3 bases, J lost 0 bases, and 4 bases stayed unmatched. CDR3 length equals 15 residues. CDR1 is SGHTA, CDR2 FQGNSA, per germline.

This clonotype was counted ten times or more. This rearrangement joins TRBV7-8 to TRBJ2-3; 8 bases are a match to TRBD2. The CDR3 has 15 residues. The germline V gene encodes CDR1 SGHVS and CDR2 FQNEAQ. With 2 bases clipped from V and 2 bases from J, the junction kept 3 bases outside the gene matches. CDR3 DNA: TGTGCCAGCAGCTTAACGGGAGGGCCCACAGATACGCAGTATTTT. Encoded protein: CASSLTGGPTDTQYF.

This clonotype was found once. The chain joins TRBV5-1 to TRBJ2-5, with D possibly TRBD1 on 6 matching bases. V dropped 0 bases and J dropped 3 bases, with 15 bases sitting between them. In germline, CDR1 is SGHRS, CDR2 YFSETQ. The length of the CDR3 is 16 residues. CDR3 bases: TGCGCCAGCAGCTTGGCCAACGGGACACACGAAGAGACCCAGTACTTC. Its translation: CASSLANGTHEETQYF.

DNA of the CDR3: TGTGCCAGCAGGGCCCCGGGACTTACATACGAGCAGTACTTC. Translating gives CASRAPGLTYEQYF. The V and J genes are TRBV11-2 and TRBJ2-7; a possible D gene is TRBD2 (6 bases). Trimming took 6 bases from V and 4 from J, leaving 16 bases between them. Germline assignment: CDR1 SGHAT and CDR2 FQNNGV. This CDR3 spans 14 amino acids.

The chain uses TRBV4-1 and TRBJ2-5; TRBD1 is a possible D gene (5 bases). The V gene lost 3 bases and the J gene lost 5 bases, with 13 bases spanning the gap. Germline V gives CDR1 MGHRA, CDR2 YSYEKL. The CDR3 is made up of 14 amino acids. The CDR3 is CASSHATEPETQYF. The CDR3 DNA is TGCGCCAGCAGCCACGCGACAGAGCCGGAGACCCAGTACTTC.

Many counts were recorded for this clonotype. V gene TRBV7-2 combines with J gene TRBJ2-5; D is uncertain. Germline CDR1 reads SGHTA; CDR2 reads FQGNSA. V dropped 5 bases and J dropped 2 bases, with 9 bases sitting between them. The CDR3 has 13 amino acids. The CDR3 DNA reads as TGTGCCAGCAGCCATGACTCTCAAGAGACCCAGTACTTC. Encoded protein: CASSHDSQETQYF.

This clonotype was recorded a few times. CDR3 loop: CASSLGALGEQFF. The DNA for the CDR3 is TGTGCCAGCAGCTTAGGAGCGCTCGGGGAGCAGTTCTTC. The V gene is TRBV7-2, the J gene TRBJ2-1; D is unresolved. V dropped 1 base and J dropped 10 bases, with 11 bases sitting between them. This CDR3 spans 13 amino acids. Germline V lookup: CDR1 SGHTA, CDR2 FQGNSA. Filled out from reference TRBV7-2 and TRBJ2-1, the complete variable domain reads GAGVSQSPSNKVTEKGKDVELRCDPISGHTALYWYRQSLGQGLEFLIYFQGNSAPDKSGLPSDRFSAERTGGSVSTLTIQRTQQEDSAVYLCASSLGALGEQFFGPGTRLTVL.

This clonotype was found many times. At one boundary the junction diverges from the germline segment, which might be a read error. This chain uses TRBV7-7 with TRBJ2-3; weak D call: TRBD2 (5 bases). CDR3 length: 14 residues. Looked up from germline, CDR1 is SSHAT and CDR2 is FNYEAQ (reference sequence). The CDR3 spells CASSLSGRTDTQYF. The CDR3 DNA reads as TGTGCTAGCAGCTTGAGCGGACGCACAGATACGCAGTATTTT.

This clonotype has ten or more counts. The chain couples TRBV18 to TRBJ2-7, with 8 bases lining up with TRBD2. CDR1 is KGHSH and CDR2 is LQKENI in the germline V gene. J was trimmed by 6 bases and V by 3 bases; bases with no gene match: 10. The CDR3 consists of 15 residues. The CDR3 DNA sequence: TGTGCCAGCTCACCCTCCGGACTAGCCCTACTCGAGCAGTACTTC. It encodes CASSPSGLALLEQYF.

This clonotype was detected many times. The rearrangement joins TRBV7-2 to TRBJ2-1, with a tentative D call TRBD1 (6 bases). Germline V lookup: CDR1 SGHTA, CDR2 FQGNSA. The CDR3 is made up of 14 amino acids. The V end was cut by 5 bases, the J end by 2 bases, with 10 bases between. CDR3 region: CASSPWTAYNEQFF. The DNA for the CDR3 is TGTGCCAGCAGCCCCTGGACAGCCTACAATGAGCAGTTCTTC.

The rearrangement uses TRBV5-1 and TRBJ2-7; 9 nucleotides agree with TRBD2. The CDR3 has 16 residues. The V gene's germline CDR1 is SGHRS and CDR2 YFSETQ. V trimming: 0 bases; J trimming: 1 base; junction bases outside the gene matches: 5. The CDR3 is CASSLGGLAFSYEQYF. The CDR3 DNA follows: TGCGCCAGCAGCTTGGGCGGACTAGCGTTTTCCTACGAGCAGTACTTC.

The chain employs TRBV27 and TRBJ2-6; no firm D call. CDR3 length equals 16 residues. Trimming took 10 bases from V and 0 from J, leaving 16 bases between them. CDR1 and CDR2 from the germline V gene are MNHEY and SMNVEV (reference sequence). In DNA, the CDR3 is TGTGCCATCCCCTTAAGAAGATCCTCTGGGGCCAACGTCCTGACTTTC. As protein: CAIPLRRSSGANVLTF.

This clonotype was seen many times. The genes are TRBV5-4 and TRBJ2-1; no definite D call. The CDR3 contains 13 residues. Between the trimmed V and J ends, which lost 4 bases and 4 bases, there was a span of 9 bases. Germline CDR1 is SGHNT and CDR2 is YYREEE (reference sequence). CDR3 loop: CASSATVYNEQFF. The CDR3 DNA reads TGTGCCAGCAGCGCGACGGTTTACAATGAGCAGTTCTTC. Variable domain in full (rest from reference TRBV5-4 and TRBJ2-1): ETGVTQSPTHLIKTRGQQVTLRCSSQSGHNTVSWYQQALGQGPQFIFQYYREEENGRGNFPPRFSGLQFPNYSSELNVNALELDDSALYLCASSATVYNEQFFGPGTRLTVL.

This clonotype was detected only once. This chain uses TRBV5-1 with TRBJ2-3; a possible D gene is TRBD2 (6 bases). The CDR3 totals 15 residues. V was shortened by 8 bases and J by 6 bases, with 22 bases between the two germline ends. CDR1 is SGHRS, CDR2 YFSETQ, per germline. CDR3 residues: CASKGSGLAPDTQYF. Here the CDR3 DNA reads TGCGCCAGTAAAGGATCGGGACTGGCGCCCGATACGCAGTATTTT.

The table lists this clonotype with many counts. In DNA form, the CDR3 reads TGCAGCGTCAGTAAGACGGCTAGCGCGTCCTCTGGGGCCAACGTCCTGACTTTC. It specifies CSVSKTASASSGANVLTF. The chain is built from TRBV29-1 and TRBJ2-6, with D maybe TRBD2 (6 bases). In germline, CDR1 is SQVTM, CDR2 ANQGSEA. V gave up 6 bases and J gave up 0 bases, with 21 bases separating them. The CDR3 has 18 residues. Complete variable domain (other parts from reference TRBV29-1 and TRBJ2-6): SAVISQKPSRDICQRGTSLTIQCQVDSQVTMMFWYRQQPGQSLTLIATANQGSEATYESGFVIDKFPISRPNLTFSTLTVSNMSPEDSSIYLCSVSKTASASSGANVLTFGAGSRLTVL.

As regards this clonotype: This sequence may be a read error, since a much larger clone differs from it by one base. The chain employs TRBV14 and TRBJ2-2; tentatively, D is TRBD2 (5 bases). CDR1 is SGHDN, CDR2 FVKESK, per germline. The CDR3 contains 13 residues. This CDR3 reads CACSHLRDGELFF. The CDR3 DNA is TGTGCCTGCAGCCACCTACGGGACGGGGAGCTGTTTTTT.

The chain couples TRBV5-1 to TRBJ2-1; 7 positions match TRBD2. This CDR3 spans 16 amino acids. After removal of 0 bases from V and 1 base from J, the junction contained 4 bases not matched to a gene. Germline CDR1 and CDR2: SGHRS and YFSETQ. CDR3 bases: TGCGCCAGCAGCTTGGCCGGGAGGCCTTCCTACAATGAGCAGTTCTTC. As protein: CASSLAGRPSYNEQFF.

This clonotype came up many times. The chain uses TRBV4-3 and TRBJ2-2; no clear D gene. The CDR3 covers 15 residues. In germline, CDR1 is LGHNA, CDR2 YSLEER. V lost 7 bases, J lost 0 bases, and 12 bases lay in between. CDR3 amino acids: CASTPNGANTGELFF. CDR3 DNA: TGCGCCAGCACCCCTAACGGCGCGAACACCGGGGAGCTGTTTTTT.

V gene TRBV5-1 combines with J gene TRBJ1-1; no clear D. Germline CDR1 SGHRS, CDR2 YFSETQ. This CDR3 is built from 13 residues. Between the trimmed V and J ends, which lost 0 bases and 4 bases, there was a span of 7 bases. CDR3: CASSLEWLTEAFF. CDR3 nucleotides: TGCGCCAGCAGCTTGGAATGGCTCACTGAAGCTTTCTTT.

The chain recombines TRBV4-2 with TRBJ1-4, with a tentative D call TRBD1 (6 bases). There are 14 residues in the CDR3. Germline V lookup: CDR1 LGHNA, CDR2 YNFKEQ. V was clipped by 3 bases and J by 8 bases, with 13 bases between them. This chain's CDR3 is CASSHDRIWEKLFF. CDR3 DNA: TGTGCCAGCAGCCACGACAGGATTTGGGAAAAACTGTTTTTT.

This clonotype was observed at least ten times. A junction boundary mismatches the germline segment, possibly from a read error. The V call is TRBV5-1, the J call TRBJ2-1, with D maybe TRBD2 (6 bases). In germline, CDR1 is SGHRS, CDR2 YFSETQ. CDR3 length: 14 residues. In nucleotides, the CDR3 is TGTGCCAGCAGCTTAGGGACTCCCTACAATGAGCAGTTCTTC. Amino acid sequence: CASSLGTPYNEQFF.

The chain links TRBV20-1 to TRBJ2-3; no firm D call. Per the germline V gene, CDR1 is DFQATT and CDR2 is SNEGSKA (reference sequence). The CDR3 is 13 amino acids. Deletions cut 3 bases from V and 5 bases from J, with 12 bases between. CDR3: CSASGPNKDTQYF. CDR3 in DNA: TGCAGTGCTAGTGGGCCCAATAAAGATACGCAGTATTTT.

This sequence joins TRBV7-9 and TRBJ1-4; D possibly corresponds to TRBD1 (6 bases). Germline V CDR1 and CDR2: SEHNR, FQNEAQ (reference sequence). The V and J ends lost 1 base and 0 bases respectively, with 9 bases between them. The CDR3 length is 16 residues. The CDR3 DNA reads TGTGCCAGCAGCTTAGGGACAGCTCCAACTAATGAAAAACTGTTTTTT. Its protein product is CASSLGTAPTNEKLFF.

This chain connects TRBV4-2 to TRBJ2-5; 8 bases are a match to TRBD2. The CDR3 length is 16 residues. V dropped 4 bases and J dropped 0; count of bases not matched to a gene: 7. Germline CDR1 LGHNA, CDR2 YNFKEQ. The CDR3 DNA reads as TGTGCCAGCAGCCTCGAAGCGGGAGAGAACCAAGAGACCCAGTACTTC. Its translation is CASSLEAGENQETQYF.

The gene calls are TRBV5-5 and TRBJ2-1; 11 nucleotides align to TRBD1. Losses at the gene ends were 4 bases for V and 7 bases for J; bases not matched to a gene: 7. The CDR3 covers 15 residues. CDR1 is SGHKS, CDR2 YYEKEE, per germline (reference sequence). The CDR3 here is CASSQGQGGKNEQFF. In DNA, the CDR3 is TGTGCCAGCAGCCAGGGACAGGGGGGGAAGAATGAGCAGTTCTTC.